One T cell receptor beta chain is described in this entry. These data belong to a study of shared T cell receptors in the human thymus. Generated by immunoSEQ multiplex PCR, the TCRdb table keeps only in-frame clones and is missing some. The repertoire consists of 700,000 to 750,000 clones, with 75% to 90% occurring once and the leading ten covering around 0.0094%. The trim removed 3 bases at V and 1 base at J, leaving 15 bases unmatched. The length of the CDR3 is 19 residues. CDR1 is LNHNV and CDR2 is YYDKDF in the germline V gene (reference sequence). These same data were also listed under a study on human thymus T cells. From that study: Infants served as donors; they were healthy and Finnish and were having corrective surgery for congenital heart defects. Thymic resections from corrective heart surgery supplied the tissue. An apparent bias in V and J gene usage was seen in thymic and blood repertoires. As related research reported, thymic repertoires overlapped highly among unrelated individuals.

The TCR originated in a girl less than two years old with a congenital heart defect. V usage is TRBV15 and J usage is TRBJ2-3; 8 bases agree with TRBD2. Sequences were obtained from thymocytes. This CDR3 reads CATSSGPGLESPRTDTQYF. In nucleotides, the CDR3 is TGTGCCACCAGCAGCGGCCCGGGACTAGAGTCCCCCCGCACAGATACGCAGTATTTT. Using reference TRBV15 and TRBJ2-3 for the parts outside the CDR3, the full variable domain is DAMVIQNPRYQVTQFGKPVTLSCSQTLNHNVMYWYQQKSSQAPKLLFHYYDKDFNNEADTPDNFQSRRPNTSFCFLDIRSPGLGDTAMYLCATSSGPGLESPRTDTQYFGPGTRLTVL.